The clone carrying this TCR beta chain was picked up a small number of times. The germline V gene has CDR1 MNHNS and CDR2 SASEGT. This CDR3 region has 14 residues. Trimming stripped 7 bases from V and 0 bases from J, with 10 bases between. These data originate in a study of cytomegalovirus exposure and HLA in healthy donors. PCR amplification relied on 60 Vbeta primers (plus 13 Jbeta primers). Sequencing used immunoSEQ multiplex PCR; TCRdb keeps in-frame clones, though not all of them. The sample lists approximately 82,000 clones, around 10% occurring once. What was sequenced was PBMCs. This receptor was identified in a man in his sixties in good health and CMV-seropositive. The chain joins TRBV6-1 to TRBJ1-3; the D gene is possibly TRBD1 (5 bases). CDR3 in DNA: TGTGCCAGCACCGGGGGATTCTCTGGAAACACCATATATTTT. Translated, it gives CASTGGFSGNTIYF.